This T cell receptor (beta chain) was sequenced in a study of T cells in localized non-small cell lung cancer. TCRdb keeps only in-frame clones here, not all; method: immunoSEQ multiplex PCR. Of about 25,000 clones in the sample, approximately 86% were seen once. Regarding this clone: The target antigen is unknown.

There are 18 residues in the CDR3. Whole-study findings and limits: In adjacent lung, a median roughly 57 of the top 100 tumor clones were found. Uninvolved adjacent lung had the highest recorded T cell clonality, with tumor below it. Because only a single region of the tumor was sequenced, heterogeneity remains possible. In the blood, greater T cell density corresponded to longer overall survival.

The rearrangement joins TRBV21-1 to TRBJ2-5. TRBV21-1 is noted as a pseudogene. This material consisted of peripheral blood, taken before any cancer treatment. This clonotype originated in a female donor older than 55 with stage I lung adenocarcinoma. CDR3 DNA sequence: TGTGCCAGCAGCAAGGCGTTAATTTTTCCGGCCTTCAAAGAGACCCAGTACTTC. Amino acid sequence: CASSKALIFPAFKETQYF.